What follows is one T cell receptor (beta chain) and its context. Its specificity is unknown. The sample comes from a study of cytomegalovirus exposure and HLA in healthy donors. Study observations and caveats: Highest at DRB1 and lowest at HLA-C, TCR association rates differed among HLA loci in a later analysis.

The PCR made use of 60 Vbeta and 13 Jbeta primers. Sequencing used immunoSEQ multiplex PCR; TCRdb keeps in-frame clones, though not all of them. Altogether around 90,000 clones are present, 86% being singletons, with the ten largest covering approximately 9.2%. The CDR3 contains 18 residues. CDR1 and CDR2 from the germline V gene are SGHAT and FQNNGV. V was pared by 5 bases and J by 8 bases, with 18 bases of the junction left unmatched. This clonotype originated in a young man in good health and CMV-seropositive. The source material was PBMCs. The chain combines TRBV11-2 with TRBJ1-3; 10 bases line up with TRBD1. The CDR3 DNA reads as TGTGCCAGCAGCACCCAAGGGGGTGGACAGGGGGGTTTCGACACCATATATTTT. This translates into CASSTQGGGQGGFDTIYF.